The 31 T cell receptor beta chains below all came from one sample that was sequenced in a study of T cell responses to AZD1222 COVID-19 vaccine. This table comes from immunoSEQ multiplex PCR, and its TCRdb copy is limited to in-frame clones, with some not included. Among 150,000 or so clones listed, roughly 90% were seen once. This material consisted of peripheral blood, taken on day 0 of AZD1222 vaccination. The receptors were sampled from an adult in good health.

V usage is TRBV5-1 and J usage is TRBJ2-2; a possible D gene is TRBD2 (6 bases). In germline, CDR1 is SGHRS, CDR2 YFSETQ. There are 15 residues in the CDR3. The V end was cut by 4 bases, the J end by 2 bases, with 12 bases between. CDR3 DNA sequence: TGCGCCAGCAGCGCATGGACTACTAACACCGGGGAGCTGTTTTTT. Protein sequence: CASSAWTTNTGELFF. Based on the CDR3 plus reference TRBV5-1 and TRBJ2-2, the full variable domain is KAGVTQTPRYLIKTRGQQVTLSCSPISGHRSVSWYQQTPGQGLQFLFEYFSETQRNKGNFPGRFSGRQFSNSRSEMNVSTLELGDSALYLCASSAWTTNTGELFFGEGSRLTVL.

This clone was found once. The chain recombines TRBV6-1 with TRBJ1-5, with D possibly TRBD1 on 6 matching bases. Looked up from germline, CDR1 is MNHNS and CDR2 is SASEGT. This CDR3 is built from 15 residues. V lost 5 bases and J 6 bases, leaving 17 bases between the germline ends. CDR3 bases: TGTGCCAGCAGTCTACAGGGCAGGGGTACTCAGCCCCAGCATTTT. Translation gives CASSLQGRGTQPQHF.

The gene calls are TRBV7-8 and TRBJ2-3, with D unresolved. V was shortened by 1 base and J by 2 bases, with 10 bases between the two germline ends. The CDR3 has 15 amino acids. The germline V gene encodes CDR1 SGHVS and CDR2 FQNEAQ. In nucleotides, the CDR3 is TGTGCCAGCAGCTTAGACGTTAGAATCACAGATACGCAGTATTTT. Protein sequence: CASSLDVRITDTQYF.

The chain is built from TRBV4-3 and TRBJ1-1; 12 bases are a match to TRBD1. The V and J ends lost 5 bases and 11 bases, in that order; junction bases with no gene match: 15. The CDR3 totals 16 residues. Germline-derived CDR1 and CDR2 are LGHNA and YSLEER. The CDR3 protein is CASSKTLGTGGGGAFF. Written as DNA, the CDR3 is TGCGCCAGCAGCAAAACCCTCGGGACAGGGGGCGGCGGGGCTTTCTTT.

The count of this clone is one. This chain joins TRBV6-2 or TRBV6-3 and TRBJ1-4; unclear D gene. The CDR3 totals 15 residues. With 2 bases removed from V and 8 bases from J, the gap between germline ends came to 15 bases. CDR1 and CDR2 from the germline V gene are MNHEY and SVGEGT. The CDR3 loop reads CASSYHQAVGEKLFF. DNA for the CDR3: TGTGCCAGCAGTTACCATCAGGCTGTCGGGGAAAAACTGTTTTTT.

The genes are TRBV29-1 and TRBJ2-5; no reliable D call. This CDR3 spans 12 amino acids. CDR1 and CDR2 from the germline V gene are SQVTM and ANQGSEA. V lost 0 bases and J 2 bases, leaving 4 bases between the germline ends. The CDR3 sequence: CSVEEDQETQYF. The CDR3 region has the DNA TGCAGCGTTGAAGAAGATCAAGAGACCCAGTACTTC.

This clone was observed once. DNA of the CDR3: TGTGCCAGCAGTTGGAGGGCCACCTCAGTTCTCGGAAACACCATATATTTT. Translation: CASSWRATSVLGNTIYF. The V and J genes are TRBV11-2 and TRBJ1-3; no clear D. V shed 6 bases and J shed 4 bases, with 22 bases lying between them. The CDR3 loop spans 17 amino acids. Germline V gives CDR1 SGHAT, CDR2 FQNNGV.

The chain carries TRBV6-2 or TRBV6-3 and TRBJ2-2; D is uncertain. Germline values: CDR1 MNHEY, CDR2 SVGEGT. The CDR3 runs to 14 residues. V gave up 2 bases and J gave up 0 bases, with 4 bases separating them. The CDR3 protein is CASSYPANTGELFF. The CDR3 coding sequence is TGTGCCAGCAGTTACCCTGCGAACACCGGGGAGCTGTTTTTT.

The DNA of the CDR3 is TGTGCCAGCAGCCACGGACAGGTGAGGTCTGCAGATACGCAGTATTTT. Protein: CASSHGQVRSADTQYF. This chain joins TRBV16 and TRBJ2-3; 7 positions agree with TRBD1. The CDR3 is 16 amino acids. Germline V gives CDR1 KGHSY, CDR2 FQNENV. Trimming at V came to 3 bases and at J to 4 bases, leaving 10 bases not matched to a gene.

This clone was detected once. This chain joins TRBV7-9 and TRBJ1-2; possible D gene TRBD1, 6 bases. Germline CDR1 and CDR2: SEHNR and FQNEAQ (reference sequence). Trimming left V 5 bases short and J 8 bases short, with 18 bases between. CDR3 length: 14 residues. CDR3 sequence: CASSDWSQGSGYTF. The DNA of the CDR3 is TGTGCCAGCAGCGATTGGTCACAGGGCAGCGGCTACACCTTC. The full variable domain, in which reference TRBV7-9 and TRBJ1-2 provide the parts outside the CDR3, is DTGVSQNPRHKITKRGQNVTFRCDPISEHNRLYWYRQTLGQGPEFLTYFQNEAQLEKSRLLSDRFSAERPKGSFSTLEIQRTEQGDSAMYLCASSDWSQGSGYTFGSGTRLTVV.

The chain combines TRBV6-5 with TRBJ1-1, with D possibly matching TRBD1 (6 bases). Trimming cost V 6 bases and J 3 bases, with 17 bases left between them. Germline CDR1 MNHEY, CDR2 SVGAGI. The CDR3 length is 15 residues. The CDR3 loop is CASSEIQGGHTEAFF. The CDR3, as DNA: TGTGCCAGCAGCGAGATACAGGGAGGTCACACTGAAGCTTTCTTT.

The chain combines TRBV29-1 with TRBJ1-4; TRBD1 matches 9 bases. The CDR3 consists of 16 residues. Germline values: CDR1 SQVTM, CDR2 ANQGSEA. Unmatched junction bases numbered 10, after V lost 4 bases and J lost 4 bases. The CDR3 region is CSVAGLQGANNEKLFF. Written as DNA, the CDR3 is TGCAGCGTTGCCGGGTTACAGGGGGCTAATAATGAAAAACTGTTTTTT.

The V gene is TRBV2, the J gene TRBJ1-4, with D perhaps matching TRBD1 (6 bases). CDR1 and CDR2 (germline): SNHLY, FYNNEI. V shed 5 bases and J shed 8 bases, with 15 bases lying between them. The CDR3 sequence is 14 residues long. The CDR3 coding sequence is TGTGCCAGCAGTTTAGGGAGGACAGCCGAAAAACTGTTTTTT. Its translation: CASSLGRTAEKLFF.

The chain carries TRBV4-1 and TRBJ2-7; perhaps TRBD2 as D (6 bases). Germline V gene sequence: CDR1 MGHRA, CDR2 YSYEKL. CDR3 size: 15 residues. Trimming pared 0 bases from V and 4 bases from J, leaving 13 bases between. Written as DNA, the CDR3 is TGCGCCAGCAGCCAAGATCACGGGAGCCTTTACGAGCAGTACTTC. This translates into CASSQDHGSLYEQYF.

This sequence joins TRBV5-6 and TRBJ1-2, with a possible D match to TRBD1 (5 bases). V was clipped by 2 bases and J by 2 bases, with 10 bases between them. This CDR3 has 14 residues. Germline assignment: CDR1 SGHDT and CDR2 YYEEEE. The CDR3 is CASSFDRPNYGYTF. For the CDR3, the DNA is TGTGCCAGCAGCTTCGACAGACCGAACTATGGCTACACCTTC.

This CDR3 is CASSPVGQGSIFGSLPQHF. The CDR3 nucleotides read TGTGCCAGCTCACCAGTGGGACAGGGCTCAATCTTTGGGTCATTGCCCCAGCATTTT. The chain uses TRBV18 and TRBJ1-5; 9 bases align to TRBD1. CDR1 is KGHSH and CDR2 is LQKENI in the germline V gene. Trimming cost V 2 bases and J 9 bases; bases outside gene matches: 20. This CDR3 contains 19 residues.

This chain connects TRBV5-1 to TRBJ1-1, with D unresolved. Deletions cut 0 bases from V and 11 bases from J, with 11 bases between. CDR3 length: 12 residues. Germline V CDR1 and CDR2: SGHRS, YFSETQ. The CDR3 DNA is TGCGCCAGCAGCTTGGGTTCCAGTTATGCTTTCTTT. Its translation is CASSLGSSYAFF.

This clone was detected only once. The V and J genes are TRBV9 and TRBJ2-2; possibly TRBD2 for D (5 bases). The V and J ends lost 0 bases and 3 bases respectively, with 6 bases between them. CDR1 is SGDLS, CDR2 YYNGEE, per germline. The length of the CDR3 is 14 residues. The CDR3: CASSVASHTGELFF. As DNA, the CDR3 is TGTGCCAGCAGCGTAGCTAGCCACACCGGGGAGCTGTTTTTT.

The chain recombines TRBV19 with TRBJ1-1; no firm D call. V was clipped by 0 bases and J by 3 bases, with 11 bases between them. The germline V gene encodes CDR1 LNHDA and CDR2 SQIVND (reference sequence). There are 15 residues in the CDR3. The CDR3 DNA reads TGTGCCAGTAGTATAGAGTATTCTCTGGACACTGAAGCTTTCTTT. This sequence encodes CASSIEYSLDTEAFF.

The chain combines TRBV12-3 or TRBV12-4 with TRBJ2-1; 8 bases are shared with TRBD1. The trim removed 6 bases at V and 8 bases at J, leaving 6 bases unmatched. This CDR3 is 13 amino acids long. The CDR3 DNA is TGTGCCAGCAGCCGGACAGGGACGGATGAGCAGTTCTTC. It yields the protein CASSRTGTDEQFF.

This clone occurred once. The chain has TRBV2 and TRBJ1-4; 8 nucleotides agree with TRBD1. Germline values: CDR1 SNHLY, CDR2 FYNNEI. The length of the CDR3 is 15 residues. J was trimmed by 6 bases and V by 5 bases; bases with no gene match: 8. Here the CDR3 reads CASSTSRGRDEKLFF. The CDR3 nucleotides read TGTGCCAGCAGTACGAGCAGGGGGCGGGATGAAAAACTGTTTTTT.

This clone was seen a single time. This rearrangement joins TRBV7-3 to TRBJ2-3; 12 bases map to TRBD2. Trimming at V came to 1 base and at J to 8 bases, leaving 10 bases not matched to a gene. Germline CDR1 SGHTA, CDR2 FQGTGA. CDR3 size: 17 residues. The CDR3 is CASSLNPSGGAFATQYF. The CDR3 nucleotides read TGTGCCAGCAGCTTAAACCCTAGCGGGGGGGCCTTTGCTACGCAGTATTTT.

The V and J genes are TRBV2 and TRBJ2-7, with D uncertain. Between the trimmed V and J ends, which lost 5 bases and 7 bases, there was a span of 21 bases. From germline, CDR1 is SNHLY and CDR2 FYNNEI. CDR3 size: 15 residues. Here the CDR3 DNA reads TGTGCCAGCAGTACACGGGCCCTTGGCCAGGAAGAGCAGTACTTC. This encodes CASSTRALGQEEQYF.

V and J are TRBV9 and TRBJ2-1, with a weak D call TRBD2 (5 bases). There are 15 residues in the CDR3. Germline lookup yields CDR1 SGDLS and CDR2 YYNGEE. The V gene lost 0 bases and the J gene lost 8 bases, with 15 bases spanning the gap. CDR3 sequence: CASSVALGQAHEQFF. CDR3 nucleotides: TGTGCCAGCAGCGTAGCACTAGGTCAGGCGCATGAGCAGTTCTTC.

The CDR3 region has the DNA TGTGCCAGCAGTTTGGGGGGGGACAAAAACATTCAGTACTTC. Amino acids: CASSLGGDKNIQYF. The genes are TRBV6-5 and TRBJ2-4, with 7 positions matching TRBD2. CDR1 is MNHEY, CDR2 SVGAGI, per germline. V gave up 4 bases and J gave up 3 bases; unmatched junction bases: 3. The CDR3 sequence is 14 residues long.

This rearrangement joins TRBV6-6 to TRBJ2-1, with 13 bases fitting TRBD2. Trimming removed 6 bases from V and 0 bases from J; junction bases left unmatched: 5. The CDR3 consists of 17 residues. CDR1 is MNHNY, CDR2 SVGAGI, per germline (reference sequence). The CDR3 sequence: CASSRRTSGSSYNEQFF. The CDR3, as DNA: TGTGCCAGCAGCCGACGGACTAGCGGGAGCTCCTACAATGAGCAGTTCTTC.

The CDR3, as DNA: TGCGCCAGCAGCTTCCTAGCTGGGGGAAACACCGGGGAGCTGTTTTTT. Encoded protein: CASSFLAGGNTGELFF. The V gene is TRBV5-1, the J gene TRBJ2-2, with D tentatively TRBD1 or TRBD2 (5 bases each). Trimming cost V 2 bases and J 2 bases, with 13 bases left between them. CDR1 SGHRS and CDR2 YFSETQ come from the germline V gene. CDR3 length: 16 residues. The variable domain in full, completed from reference TRBV5-1 and TRBJ2-2, reads KAGVTQTPRYLIKTRGQQVTLSCSPISGHRSVSWYQQTPGQGLQFLFEYFSETQRNKGNFPGRFSGRQFSNSRSEMNVSTLELGDSALYLCASSFLAGGNTGELFFGEGSRLTVL.

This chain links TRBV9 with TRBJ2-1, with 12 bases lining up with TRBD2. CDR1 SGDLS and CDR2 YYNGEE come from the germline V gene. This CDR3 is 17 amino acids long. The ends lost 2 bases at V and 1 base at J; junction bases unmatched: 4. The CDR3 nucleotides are TGTGCCAGCAGCGTCGGACTAGCGGGAAGGTCCTACAATGAGCAGTTCTTC. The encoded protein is CASSVGLAGRSYNEQFF.

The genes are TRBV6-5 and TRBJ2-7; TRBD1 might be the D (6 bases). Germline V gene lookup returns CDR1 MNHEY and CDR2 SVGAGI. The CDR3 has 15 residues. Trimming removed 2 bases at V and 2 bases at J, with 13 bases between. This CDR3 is CASSYRTETTYEQYF. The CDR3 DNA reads TGTGCCAGCAGTTACCGGACAGAAACTACCTACGAGCAGTACTTC.

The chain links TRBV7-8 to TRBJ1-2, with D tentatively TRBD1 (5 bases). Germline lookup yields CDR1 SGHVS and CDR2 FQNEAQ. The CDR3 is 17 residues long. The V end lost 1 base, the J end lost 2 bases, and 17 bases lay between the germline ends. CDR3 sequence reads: CASSLGVRGTQNYGYTF. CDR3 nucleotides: TGTGCCAGCAGCTTAGGAGTCCGGGGGACCCAGAACTATGGCTACACCTTC.

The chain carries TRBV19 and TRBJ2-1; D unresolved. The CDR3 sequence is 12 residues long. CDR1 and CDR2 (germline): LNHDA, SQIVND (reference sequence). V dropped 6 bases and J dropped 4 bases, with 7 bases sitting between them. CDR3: CASRDRYNEQFF. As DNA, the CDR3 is TGTGCCAGTAGGGACCGGTACAATGAGCAGTTCTTC.